Listed below are T cell receptor beta chains from one sample, sequenced in a study of blood T cell repertoires in COVID-19. Produced via immunoSEQ multiplex PCR; TCRdb's table is partial and in-frame only. The table shows about 190,000 clones, with around four fifths occurring only once. Sequencing was carried out using peripheral blood. Receptor source: a woman aged 80 or over with active or convalescent COVID-19. Both conserved end residues are part of each CDR3. Each record gives: J gene, V gene, clone size, D gene, CDR3 DNA, CDR3 protein. D genes are given only for firm matches. Not all rows give a size; the values are once, few, many and, for expanded clones, a class.

TRBJ1-4 TRBV5-1 . TRBD1 TGCGCCAGCAGCTACTCGGGACAGGGGATCAGCAATGAAAAACTGTTTTTT CASSYSGQGISNEKLFF
TRBJ2-7 TRBV6-1 many . TGTGCCAGCAGTGAGTGGTTGGGGGCCTCCTACGAGCAGTACTTC CASSEWLGASYEQYF
TRBJ1-1 TRBV4-3 . . TGCGCCAGCAGCCAATACGCATCGGAGGGGAGCACTGAAGCTTTCTTT CASSQYASEGSTEAFF
TRBJ2-7 TRBV3-1/TRBV3-2 . . TGTGCCAGCAGCCAAGACCGGTTCTACGAGCAGTACTTC CASSQDRFYEQYF
TRBJ2-2 TRBV19 . TRBD1 TGTGCCAGTAGGAGGGACAGAATAAACACCGGGGAGCTGTTTTTT CASRRDRINTGELFF
TRBJ1-5 TRBV19 . . TGTGCCAGTAGTATCAAGCCCCCCACAGAATATAGCAATCAGCCCCAGCATTTT CASSIKPPTEYSNQPQHF
TRBJ1-6 TRBV7-9 . . TGTGCCAGCAGCCAAGGGTCCGGAGGGTATAATTCACCCCTCCACTTT CASSQGSGGYNSPLHF
TRBJ2-1 TRBV19 . . TGTGCCAGTAGTATCGGGCGGGGGCGTCTCAATGAGCAGTTCTTC CASSIGRGRLNEQFF
TRBJ1-1 TRBV19 . . TGTGCCAGTAGTACCGGACAGCCGAACACTGAAGCTTTCTTT CASSTGQPNTEAFF
TRBJ1-5 TRBV29-1 . . TGCAGCGTCCTCAGGGGTGCAGGGGAGCCCCAGCATTTT CSVLRGAGEPQHF
TRBJ2-1 TRBV7-9 . . TGTGCCAGCAGCTCCCGGGTTGGCGGTGAGCAGTTCTTC CASSSRVGGEQFF
TRBJ2-1 TRBV9 . TRBD1 TGTGCCAGCAGCGTAGTAGGGGGACAGTACAATGAGCAGTTCTTC CASSVVGGQYNEQFF
TRBJ1-2 TRBV28 . . TGTGCCAGCAGTGTCGTGTCGGGGACTGGGGATGGCTACACCTTC CASSVVSGTGDGYTF
TRBJ1-5 TRBV6-5 . . TGTGCCAGCAGGGATACAGGGTCCTTCCAGCCCCAGCATTTT CASRDTGSFQPQHF
TRBJ2-3 TRBV5-1 . . TGCGCCAGCAGCCTGGGGGGGCGACAGGGACGGAGCACAGATACGCAGTATTTT CASSLGGRQGRSTDTQYF
TRBJ1-4 TRBV6-6 . . TGTGCCAGCATCCCCGGGGGTGGGGCAACTAATGAAAAACTGTTTTTT CASIPGGGATNEKLFF
TRBJ2-3 TRBV6-5 . . TGTGCCAGCAGTATGACTCCTTACACAGATACGCAGTATTTT CASSMTPYTDTQYF
TRBJ2-1 TRBV7-2 . TRBD1 TGTGCCAGCAGCAACCGGGACAGGGGTTACAATGAGCAGTTCTTC CASSNRDRGYNEQFF
TRBJ2-3 TRBV5-1 . TRBD2 TGCGCCAGCAGCGATGCTAGCGGGGGTTTAGATACGCAGTATTTT CASSDASGGLDTQYF
TRBJ1-5 TRBV28 . TRBD1 TGTGCCAGCAGTTTATGGGGAGGCAGGGGGGCGGTGAGCCCACATAGGACCCAGCATTTT CASSLWGGRGAVSPHRTQHF
TRBJ1-5 TRBV7-7 . . TGTGCTAGCAGCTTAGTGCACAGGACAAAAAACCAGCCCCAGCATTTT CASSLVHRTKNQPQHF
TRBJ2-4 TRBV7-2 . TRBD2 TGTGCCAGCAGCCCCGGGGGGGGAACCATAAACATTCAGTACTTC CASSPGGGTINIQYF
TRBJ2-4 TRBV21-1 . . TGTCAGAGGGCGGGGCCCAAAAACATTCAGTACTTC CQRAGPKNIQYF
TRBJ2-5 TRBV29-1 . . TGCAGCGTTGAATCGGCAGGGCGAGAGACCCAGTACTTC CSVESAGRETQYF
TRBJ2-7 TRBV5-4 . . TGTGCCAGCAGCTTGGGACAAGCGGGCGAGCAGTACTTC CASSLGQAGEQYF
TRBJ1-6 TRBV4-3 many TRBD1 TGCGCCAGCAGCCAAGCTCCGGGACAGGGATACTCACCCCTCCACTTT CASSQAPGQGYSPLHF
TRBJ2-5 TRBV5-6 few TRBD2 TGTGCCAGCAGTCCGGGGGGTTCACAAGAGACCCAGTACTTC CASSPGGSQETQYF
TRBJ1-4 TRBV2 . . TGTGCCAGCAACAGGGAGAATGAAAAACTGTTTTTT CASNRENEKLFF
TRBJ2-7 TRBV9 . . TGTGCCAGCAGCGTGACCAGGGACTCTGGCGAGCAGTACTTC CASSVTRDSGEQYF
TRBJ1-2 TRBV4-3 . . TGCGCCAGCAGCCAAGAAAGAGGACAGACCTATGGCTACACCTTC CASSQERGQTYGYTF
TRBJ1-3 TRBV30 . TRBD1 TGTGCCTGGAACCTGATCGGACAGGCTGGAAACACCATATATTTT CAWNLIGQAGNTIYF
TRBJ2-2 TRBV5-1 . TRBD2 TGCGCCAGCAGCCTCCCGGGGGGATCGGTCACCGGGGAGCTGTTTTTT CASSLPGGSVTGELFF
TRBJ1-1 TRBV28 once TRBD1 TGTGCCAGCAGTCCCCCACAGGGGATGAACACTGAAGCTTTCTTT CASSPPQGMNTEAFF
TRBJ2-5 TRBV24-1 . . TGTGCCACCAGTGACCCCCGGGAGATTGAGACCCAGTACTTC CATSDPREIETQYF
TRBJ2-1 TRBV28 . . TGTGCCAGCAGCCGGGGGTACCTAAATGAGCAGTTCTTC CASSRGYLNEQFF
TRBJ1-1 TRBV19 many . TGTGCCAGTAGTATAAGGGGGACTGAAGCTTTCTTT CASSIRGTEAFF
TRBJ2-7 TRBV3-1/TRBV3-2 few TRBD2 TGTGCCAGCAGACGCGCTAGCGGGGGGGCCCACGAGCAGTACTTC CASRRASGGAHEQYF
TRBJ1-3 TRBV2 once . TGTGCCAGCAGGACAGACTCTGGAAACACCATATATTTT CASRTDSGNTIYF
TRBJ1-4 TRBV7-9 once TRBD1 TGTGCCAGCAACGACAGGGGGTCGAATGAAAAACTGTTTTTT CASNDRGSNEKLFF
TRBJ2-7 TRBV7-9 . . TGTGCCAGCAGCTTCTCATACGCACCCGACGGGTACGAGCAGTACTTC CASSFSYAPDGYEQYF
TRBJ2-5 TRBV15 . . TGTGCCACCAGCAGAGAACAGGTCGGGGAGACCCAGTACTTC CATSREQVGETQYF
TRBJ2-5 TRBV25-1 . . TGTGCCAGCAGAGCGGACAGCTATCAAGAGACCCAGTACTTC CASRADSYQETQYF
TRBJ1-1 TRBV12-3/TRBV12-4 . TRBD1 TGTGCCAGTGGACAGGGGGCCTCTGAAGCTTTCTTT CASGQGASEAFF